These 11 T cell receptor beta chains came from one sample sequenced in a study of blood T cell repertoires in COVID-19 (dated by TCRdb to the early 2020s). Libraries were made using the immunoSEQ multiplex PCR assay. The clones in this table, taken by TCRdb from immuneACCESS, are in-frame only. Not every clone is retained; where verified, under half of the shortfall comes from an unresolved V gene, and the cause of the rest is unknown. The sample table holds hundreds of thousands of clones, of which 85% to 90% were seen once. Together, the top ten hold around 6.5% of the sample. Sequencing was done on a sample of peripheral blood. The receptor source for this set is a man aged 80 or over with acute or convalescent COVID-19.

This chain joins TRBV30 and TRBJ2-5; D unclear. With 3 bases removed from V and 7 bases from J, the gap between germline ends came to 15 bases. Germline-derived CDR1 and CDR2 are GTSNPN and SVGIG (reference sequence). This CDR3 comprises 13 residues. CDR3 residues: CAWRVNPSRTQYF. The CDR3 bases are TGTGCCTGGAGAGTAAACCCGAGCCGGACCCAGTACTTC.

The chain joins TRBV24-1 to TRBJ2-1, with TRBD1 matching 8 bases. V shed 5 bases and J 9 bases; nucleotides not matched to a gene: 11. CDR1 is KGHDR, CDR2 SFDVKD, per germline. This CDR3 has 15 amino acids. CDR3 DNA sequence: TGTGCCACCAGTGTCGCAGGGGGCGGGTTGGTTGAGCAGTTCTTC. Translating it yields CATSVAGGGLVEQFF.

This sequence joins TRBV30 and TRBJ1-1; D unresolved. The length of the CDR3 is 14 residues. Per germline, CDR1 GTSNPN and CDR2 SVGIG (reference sequence). Trimming pared 0 bases from V and 1 base from J, leaving 9 bases between. The CDR3 DNA reads TGTGCCTGGAGTGTGGCCGCTCGGAACACTGAAGCTTTCTTT. Amino acids: CAWSVAARNTEAFF.

The chain employs TRBV4-2 and TRBJ2-7, with TRBD1 matching over 8 bases. V lost 4 bases to trimming and J lost 2 bases; unmatched junction nucleotides: 7. Germline V lookup: CDR1 LGHNA, CDR2 YNFKEQ. CDR3 length: 15 residues. CDR3 DNA sequence: TGTGCCAGCAGCCCCCGGGACAGGTCCACCTACGAGCAGTACTTC. As protein: CASSPRDRSTYEQYF.

As DNA, the CDR3 is TGCGCCAGCAGCTTGGACAACAGGGCTGGGGCCAACGTCCTGACTTTC. The encoded protein is CASSLDNRAGANVLTF. The rearrangement joins TRBV5-1 to TRBJ2-6; D may be TRBD1 (6 bases). The CDR3 has 16 amino acids. The germline V and J ends were trimmed by 0 bases and 2 bases, with 9 bases remaining between them. CDR1 and CDR2 (germline): SGHRS, YFSETQ.

The chain is built from TRBV10-3 and TRBJ2-7, with 8 bases identical to TRBD1. From germline, CDR1 is ENHRY and CDR2 SYGVKD. V trimming: 6 bases; J trimming: 2 bases; junction bases outside the gene matches: 3. This CDR3 region has 13 residues. CDR3 in amino acids: CAISGQGAYEQYF. The CDR3 DNA reads as TGTGCCATCAGCGGACAGGGCGCCTACGAGCAGTACTTC.

This clone was observed once. The J gene is TRBJ2-3, the V gene TRBV7-3; 8 bases match TRBD2. The CDR3 is 14 amino acids. CDR1 is SGHTA and CDR2 is FQGTGA in the germline V gene. J was trimmed by 4 bases and V by 5 bases; bases with no gene match: 5. CDR3 nucleotide sequence: TGTGCCAGCAGCCACGGACTAGCACCAGATACGCAGTATTTT. It is translated as CASSHGLAPDTQYF.

The chain recombines TRBV10-1 with TRBJ2-5, with 7 nucleotides matching TRBD1. The germline V gene encodes CDR1 WNHNN and CDR2 SYGVQD (reference sequence). The J segment lost 4 bases and the V segment lost 5 bases, leaving 1 base of the junction unmatched. This CDR3 has 12 residues. CDR3 amino acids: CASSPGGETQYF. The CDR3 DNA sequence: TGCGCCAGCAGTCCAGGGGGAGAGACCCAGTACTTC.

The chain carries TRBV24-1 and TRBJ2-1, with a weak D call TRBD1 (6 bases). Germline V gene lookup returns CDR1 KGHDR and CDR2 SFDVKD. Trimming pared 9 bases from V and 3 bases from J, leaving 11 bases between. The CDR3 totals 13 residues. CDR3 nucleotides: TGTGCCACCGGATTGACAGGCTACAATGAGCAGTTCTTC. Its protein product is CATGLTGYNEQFF.

This chain joins TRBV7-2 and TRBJ2-6; 8 bases line up with TRBD2. The CDR3 consists of 19 residues. The V segment lost 1 base and the J segment 0 bases; nucleotides outside the gene matches: 8. Germline values: CDR1 SGHTA, CDR2 FQGNSA. Written as DNA, the CDR3 is TGTGCCAGCAGCTTAGTGAGTAGCGGGACCTTCTCTGGGGCCAACGTCCTGACTTTC. Translated, it gives CASSLVSSGTFSGANVLTF.

The CDR3 reads CASSQGGGRAEAFF. The CDR3 bases are TGTGCCAGCTCCCAAGGGGGGGGAAGGGCTGAAGCTTTCTTT. The chain couples TRBV18 to TRBJ1-1, with a weak D call TRBD1 (6 bases). V lost 6 bases and J 6 bases, leaving 17 bases between the germline ends. CDR3 length: 14 residues. Germline values: CDR1 KGHSH, CDR2 LQKENI.